The 5 T cell receptor beta chains listed next were all sequenced from one sample in a study of T cell changes during pregnancy in multiple sclerosis. Only in-frame clones appear in the TCRdb table, and some are missing; sequencing was by immunoSEQ multiplex PCR. Of 30,000 to 45,000 clones listed, 93% are singletons. The input for sequencing was CD4+ T cells from peripheral blood mononuclear cells, taken in the first trimester of pregnancy. Receptors were obtained from a female donor with multiple sclerosis, enrolled in a pregnancy study.

The chain employs TRBV11-2 and TRBJ2-3; TRBD2 agrees at 10 bases. The CDR3 covers 16 residues. CDR1 SGHAT and CDR2 FQNNGV come from the germline V gene. Trimming cost V 3 bases and J 1 base; bases outside gene matches: 4. CDR3: CASSFRLAGRTDTQYF. The DNA for the CDR3 is TGTGCCAGCAGCTTCCGACTAGCGGGCCGCACAGATACGCAGTATTTT.

This rearrangement joins TRBV5-4 to TRBJ1-1; a possible D gene is TRBD1 (5 bases). Trimming left V 1 base short and J 6 bases short, with 16 bases between. CDR1 SGHNT and CDR2 YYREEE come from the germline V gene (reference sequence). This CDR3 contains 15 residues. The CDR3 region has the DNA TGTGCCAGCAGCTTGTTTGGACACGCAGGCGCTGAAGCTTTCTTT. Residues: CASSLFGHAGAEAFF.

The rearrangement links TRBV18 to TRBJ2-7, with a weak D call TRBD2 (5 bases). The CDR3 is made up of 18 amino acids. Trimming shortened V by 2 bases and J by 5 bases, and 25 bases separated the two germline ends. CDR1 and CDR2 (germline): KGHSH, LQKENI. The CDR3 loop reads CASSPDGKSWGSPNEQYF. The CDR3 bases are TGTGCCAGCTCACCAGACGGGAAGTCTTGGGGTTCCCCCAACGAGCAGTACTTC.

This chain connects TRBV5-4 to TRBJ2-7; D is possibly TRBD1 (5 bases). The CDR3 has 17 residues. Germline values: CDR1 SGHNT, CDR2 YYREEE (reference sequence). Trimming took off 4 bases at V and 3 bases at J, with 23 bases between the two ends. The CDR3, as DNA: TGTGCCAGCAGCCCCACGGCTCCAACTCAGGGTATCTACGAGCAGTACTTC. Protein sequence: CASSPTAPTQGIYEQYF.

The chain recombines TRBV25-1 with TRBJ2-1, with 9 bases identical to TRBD2. This CDR3 has 15 amino acids. Looked up from germline, CDR1 is MGHDK and CDR2 is SYGVNS. V was pared by 1 base and J by 7 bases, with 5 bases of the junction left unmatched. CDR3 in DNA: TGTGCCAGCAGTGAATTTAGCGGGAGAGCAAATGAGCAGTTCTTC. Its protein is CASSEFSGRANEQFF.